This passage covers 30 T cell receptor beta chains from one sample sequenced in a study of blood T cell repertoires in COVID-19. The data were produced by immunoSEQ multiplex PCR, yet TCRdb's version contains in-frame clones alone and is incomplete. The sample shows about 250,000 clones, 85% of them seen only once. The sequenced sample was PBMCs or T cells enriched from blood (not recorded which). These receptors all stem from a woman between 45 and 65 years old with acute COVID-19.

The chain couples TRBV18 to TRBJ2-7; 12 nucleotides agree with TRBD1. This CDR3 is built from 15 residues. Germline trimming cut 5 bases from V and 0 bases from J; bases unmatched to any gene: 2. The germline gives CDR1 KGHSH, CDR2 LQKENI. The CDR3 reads CASSGTGGASYEQYF. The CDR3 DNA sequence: TGTGCCAGCTCAGGGACAGGGGGCGCCTCCTACGAGCAGTACTTC. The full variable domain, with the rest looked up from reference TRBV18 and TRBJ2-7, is NAGVMQNPRHLVRRRGQEARLRCSPMKGHSHVYWYRQLPEEGLKFMVYLQKENIIDESGMPKERFSAEFPKEGPSILRIQQVVRGDSAAYFCASSGTGGASYEQYFGPGTRLTVT.

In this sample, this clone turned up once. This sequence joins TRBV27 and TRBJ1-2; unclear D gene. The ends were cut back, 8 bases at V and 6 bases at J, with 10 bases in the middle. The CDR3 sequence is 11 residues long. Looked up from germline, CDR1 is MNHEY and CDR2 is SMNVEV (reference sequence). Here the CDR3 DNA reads TGTGCCAGCGGGAGACTAAATGGCTACACCTTC. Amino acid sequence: CASGRLNGYTF.

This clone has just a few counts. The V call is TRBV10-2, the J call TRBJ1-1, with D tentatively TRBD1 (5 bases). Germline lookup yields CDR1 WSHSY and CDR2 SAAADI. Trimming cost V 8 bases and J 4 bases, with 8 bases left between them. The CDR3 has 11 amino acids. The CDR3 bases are TGCGCCAGCGCGGGACCCACTGAAGCTTTCTTT. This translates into CASAGPTEAFF.

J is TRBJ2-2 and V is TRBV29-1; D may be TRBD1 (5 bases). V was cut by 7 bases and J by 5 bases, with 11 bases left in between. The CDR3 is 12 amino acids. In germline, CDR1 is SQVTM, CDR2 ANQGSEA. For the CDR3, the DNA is TGCAGCGCAATTTCAGGGACCGGGGAGCTGTTTTTT. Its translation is CSAISGTGELFF.

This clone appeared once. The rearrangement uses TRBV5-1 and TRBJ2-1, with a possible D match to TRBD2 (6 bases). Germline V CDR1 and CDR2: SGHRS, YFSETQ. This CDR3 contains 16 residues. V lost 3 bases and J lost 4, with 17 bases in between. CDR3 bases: TGCGCCAGCAGCTCGACGGGACTCAGGTCATACAATGAGCAGTTCTTC. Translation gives CASSSTGLRSYNEQFF.

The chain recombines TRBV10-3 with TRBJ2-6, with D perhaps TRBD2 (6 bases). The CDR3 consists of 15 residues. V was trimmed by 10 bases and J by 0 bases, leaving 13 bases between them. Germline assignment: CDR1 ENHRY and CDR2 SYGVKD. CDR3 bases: TGTGCCACGCGGGACTTCAGCTCTGGGGCCAACGTCCTGACTTTC. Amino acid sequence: CATRDFSSGANVLTF.

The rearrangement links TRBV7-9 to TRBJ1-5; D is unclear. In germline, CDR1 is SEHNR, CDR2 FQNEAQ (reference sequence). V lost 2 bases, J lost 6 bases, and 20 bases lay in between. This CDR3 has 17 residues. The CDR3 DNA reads TGTGCCAGCAGCTTATCTATGGACCCTCGAGAGGGTCAGCCCCAGCATTTT. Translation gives CASSLSMDPREGQPQHF.

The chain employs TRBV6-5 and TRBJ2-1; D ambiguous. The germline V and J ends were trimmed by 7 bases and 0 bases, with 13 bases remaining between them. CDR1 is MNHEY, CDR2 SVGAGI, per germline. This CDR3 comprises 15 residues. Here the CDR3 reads CASKLTGSSYNEQFF. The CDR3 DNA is TGTGCCAGCAAGTTGACGGGTAGCTCCTACAATGAGCAGTTCTTC.

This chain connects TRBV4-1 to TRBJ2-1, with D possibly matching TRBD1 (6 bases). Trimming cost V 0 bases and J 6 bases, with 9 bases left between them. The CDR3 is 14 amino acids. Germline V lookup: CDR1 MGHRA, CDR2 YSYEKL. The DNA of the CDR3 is TGCGCCAGCAGCCAAGACGTACAGGGCAATGAGCAGTTCTTC. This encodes CASSQDVQGNEQFF.

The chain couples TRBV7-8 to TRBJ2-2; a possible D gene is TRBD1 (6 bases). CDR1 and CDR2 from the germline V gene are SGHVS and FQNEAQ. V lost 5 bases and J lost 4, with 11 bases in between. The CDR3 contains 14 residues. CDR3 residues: CASSVNRATGELFF. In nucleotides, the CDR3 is TGTGCCAGCAGCGTGAACAGGGCCACCGGGGAGCTGTTTTTT.

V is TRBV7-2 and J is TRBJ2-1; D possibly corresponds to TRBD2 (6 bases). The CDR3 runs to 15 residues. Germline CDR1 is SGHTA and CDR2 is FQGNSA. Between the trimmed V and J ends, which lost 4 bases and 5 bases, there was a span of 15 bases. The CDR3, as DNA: TGTGCCAGCAGCTCCCCGTCTGCGGGAAACAATGAGCAGTTCTTC. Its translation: CASSSPSAGNNEQFF.

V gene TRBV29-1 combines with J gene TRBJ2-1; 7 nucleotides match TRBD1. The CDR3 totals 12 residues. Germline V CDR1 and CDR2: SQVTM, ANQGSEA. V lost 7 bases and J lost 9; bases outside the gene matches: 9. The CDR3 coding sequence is TGCAGCGCCGGACAGGCGAAAGGTGAGCAGTTCTTC. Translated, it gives CSAGQAKGEQFF.

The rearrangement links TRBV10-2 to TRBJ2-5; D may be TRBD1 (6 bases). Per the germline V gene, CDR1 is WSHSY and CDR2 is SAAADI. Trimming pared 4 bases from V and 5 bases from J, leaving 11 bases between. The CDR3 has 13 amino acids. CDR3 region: CASSGTGFETQYF. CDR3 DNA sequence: TGCGCCAGCAGTGGTACAGGGTTCGAGACCCAGTACTTC.

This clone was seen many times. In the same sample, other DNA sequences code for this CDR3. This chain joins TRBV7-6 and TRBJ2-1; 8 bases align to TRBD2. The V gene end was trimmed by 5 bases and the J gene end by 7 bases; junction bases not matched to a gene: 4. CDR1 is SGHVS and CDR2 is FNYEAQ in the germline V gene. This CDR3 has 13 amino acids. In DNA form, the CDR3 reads TGTGCCAGCAGCCCGGGACTAGTAAATGAGCAGTTCTTC. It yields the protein CASSPGLVNEQFF.

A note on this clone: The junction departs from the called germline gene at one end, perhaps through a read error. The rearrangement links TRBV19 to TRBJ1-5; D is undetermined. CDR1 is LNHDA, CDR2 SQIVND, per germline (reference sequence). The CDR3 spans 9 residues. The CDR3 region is CQVDQPQHF. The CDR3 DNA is TGCCAGGTGGATCAGCCCCAGCATTTT.

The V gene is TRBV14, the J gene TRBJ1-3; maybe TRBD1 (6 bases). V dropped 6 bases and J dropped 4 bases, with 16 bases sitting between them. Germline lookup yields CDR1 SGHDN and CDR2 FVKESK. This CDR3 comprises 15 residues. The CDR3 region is CASSLIGGSGNTIYF. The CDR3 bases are TGTGCCAGCAGTCTAATAGGGGGATCCGGAAACACCATATATTTT.

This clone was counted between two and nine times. CDR3 sequence (DNA): TGCAGCGTAGGGACACGACCCTACGAGCAGTACTTC. Translated: CSVGTRPYEQYF. This chain links TRBV29-1 with TRBJ2-7; possible D gene TRBD1, 6 bases. The CDR3 is made up of 12 amino acids. Between the trimmed V and J ends, which lost 6 bases and 2 bases, there was a span of 11 bases. Looked up from germline, CDR1 is SQVTM and CDR2 is ANQGSEA.

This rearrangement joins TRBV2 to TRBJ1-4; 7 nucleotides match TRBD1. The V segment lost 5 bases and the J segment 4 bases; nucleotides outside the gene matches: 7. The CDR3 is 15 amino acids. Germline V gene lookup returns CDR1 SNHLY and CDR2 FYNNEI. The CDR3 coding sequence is TGTGCCAGCAGTCCAATGACAGGGAATAATGAAAAACTGTTTTTT. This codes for CASSPMTGNNEKLFF.

CDR3 DNA: TGTGCCAGCAGCCCAGACAGGCCGGGGTTTATGAACACTGAAGCTTTCTTT. Translating gives CASSPDRPGFMNTEAFF. The V and J genes are TRBV5-6 and TRBJ1-1; D may be TRBD1 (6 bases). Germline CDR1 reads SGHDT; CDR2 reads YYEEEE. V shed 4 bases and J shed 0 bases, with 19 bases lying between them. The CDR3 is 17 amino acids.

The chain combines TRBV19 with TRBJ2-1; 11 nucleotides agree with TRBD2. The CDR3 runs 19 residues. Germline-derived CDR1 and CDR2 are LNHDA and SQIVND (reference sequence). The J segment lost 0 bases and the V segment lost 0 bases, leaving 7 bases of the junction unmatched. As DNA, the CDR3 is TGTGCCAGTAGTATAGATCACACTAGCGGGGGAGGCTCCTACAATGAGCAGTTCTTC. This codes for CASSIDHTSGGGSYNEQFF.

The CDR3 loop reads CAISGQGSGEAFF. In DNA form, the CDR3 reads TGTGCCATCAGTGGACAGGGCTCGGGTGAAGCTTTCTTT. The chain couples TRBV10-3 to TRBJ1-1; 7 bases are a match to TRBD1. The V and J ends lost 4 bases and 7 bases, in that order; junction bases with no gene match: 6. This CDR3 is built from 13 residues. Germline lookup yields CDR1 ENHRY and CDR2 SYGVKD.

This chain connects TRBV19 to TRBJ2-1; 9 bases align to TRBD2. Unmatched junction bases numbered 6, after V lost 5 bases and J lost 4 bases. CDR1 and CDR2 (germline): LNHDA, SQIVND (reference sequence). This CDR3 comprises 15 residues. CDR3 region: CASSSRLAEYNEQFF. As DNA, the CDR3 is TGTGCCAGTAGTTCCCGACTAGCGGAATACAATGAGCAGTTCTTC. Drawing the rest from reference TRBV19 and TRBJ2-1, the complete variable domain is DGGITQSPKYLFRKEGQNVTLSCEQNLNHDAMYWYRQDPGQGLRLIYYSQIVNDFQKGDIAEGYSVSREKKESFPLTVTSAQKNPTAFYLCASSSRLAEYNEQFFGPGTRLTVL.

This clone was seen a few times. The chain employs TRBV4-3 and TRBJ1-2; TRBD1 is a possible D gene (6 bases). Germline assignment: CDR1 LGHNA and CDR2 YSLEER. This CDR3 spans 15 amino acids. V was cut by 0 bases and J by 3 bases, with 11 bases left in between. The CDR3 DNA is TGCGCCAGCAGCCAAGAGGACGGGGGGCACTATGGCTACACCTTC. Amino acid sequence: CASSQEDGGHYGYTF.

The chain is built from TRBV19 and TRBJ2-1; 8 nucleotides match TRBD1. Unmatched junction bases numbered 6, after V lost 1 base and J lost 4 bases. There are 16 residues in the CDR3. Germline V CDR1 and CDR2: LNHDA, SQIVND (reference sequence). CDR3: CASSIVGRGHYNEQFF. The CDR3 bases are TGTGCCAGTAGTATAGTTGGCAGGGGGCATTACAATGAGCAGTTCTTC. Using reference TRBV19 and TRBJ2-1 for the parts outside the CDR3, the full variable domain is DGGITQSPKYLFRKEGQNVTLSCEQNLNHDAMYWYRQDPGQGLRLIYYSQIVNDFQKGDIAEGYSVSREKKESFPLTVTSAQKNPTAFYLCASSIVGRGHYNEQFFGPGTRLTVL.

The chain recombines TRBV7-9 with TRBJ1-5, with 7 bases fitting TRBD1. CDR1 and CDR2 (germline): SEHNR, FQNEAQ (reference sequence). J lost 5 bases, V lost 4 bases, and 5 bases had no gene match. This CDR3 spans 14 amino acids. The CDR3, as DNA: TGTGCCAGCAGCTCCCGGGACAGAGATCAGCCCCAGCATTTT. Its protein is CASSSRDRDQPQHF.

The CDR3 reads CASSPRDRGYEQYF. The CDR3 region has the DNA TGTGCCAGCTCACCCCGGGACAGGGGGTACGAGCAGTACTTC. The V call is TRBV18, the J call TRBJ2-7; 11 bases are shared with TRBD1. V was pared by 3 bases and J by 4 bases, with 2 bases of the junction left unmatched. Germline V gene lookup returns CDR1 KGHSH and CDR2 LQKENI. The CDR3 is 14 amino acids.

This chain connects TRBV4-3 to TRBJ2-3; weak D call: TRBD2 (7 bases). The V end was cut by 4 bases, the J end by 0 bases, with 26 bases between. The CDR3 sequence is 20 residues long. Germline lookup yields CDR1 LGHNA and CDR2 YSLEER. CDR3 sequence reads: CASSREAGGGGRISTDTQYF. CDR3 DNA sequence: TGCGCCAGCAGCCGGGAAGCCGGTGGGGGGGGCCGCATCAGCACAGATACGCAGTATTTT.

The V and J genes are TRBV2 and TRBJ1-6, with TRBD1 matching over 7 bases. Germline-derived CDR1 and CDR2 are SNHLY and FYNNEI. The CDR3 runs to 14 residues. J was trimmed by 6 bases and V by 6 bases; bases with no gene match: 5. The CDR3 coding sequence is TGTGCCAGCAGAGGCCGGGACAGTAATTCACCCCTCCACTTT. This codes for CASRGRDSNSPLHF.

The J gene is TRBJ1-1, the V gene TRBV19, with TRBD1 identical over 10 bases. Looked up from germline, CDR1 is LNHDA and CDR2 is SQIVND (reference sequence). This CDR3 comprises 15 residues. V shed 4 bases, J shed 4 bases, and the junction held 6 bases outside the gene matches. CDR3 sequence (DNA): TGTGCCAGTAGTAGGACAGGGGGAGGAGGCACTGAAGCTTTCTTT. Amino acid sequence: CASSRTGGGGTEAFF.

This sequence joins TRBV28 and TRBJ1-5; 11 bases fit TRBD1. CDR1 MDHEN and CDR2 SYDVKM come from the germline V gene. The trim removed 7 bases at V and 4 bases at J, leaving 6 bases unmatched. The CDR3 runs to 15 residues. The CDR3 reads CASNAGTGGNQPQHF. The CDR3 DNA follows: TGTGCCAGCAATGCCGGGACAGGGGGTAATCAGCCCCAGCATTTT.